This entry lists 3 T cell receptor beta chains sequenced from one sample in a study of shared clonotypes between healthy human individuals. The data were produced by immunoSEQ multiplex PCR, yet TCRdb's version contains in-frame clones alone and is incomplete. In the table there are some 1,400,000 clones, approximately 97% of which are singletons. Sequencing was done on a sample of naive CD4+ T cells sorted from blood. The subset was: CD45RA+ positively selected. All receptors come from a man under 40 in good health.

The chain recombines TRBV13 with TRBJ2-1; 11 bases are a match to TRBD2. The V gene's germline CDR1 is PRHDT and CDR2 FYEKMQ (reference sequence). This CDR3 has 17 residues. J gave up 4 bases and V 5 bases, and 10 bases lay outside the gene matches. CDR3 coding DNA: TGTGCCAGCAGCCCCGGGACTAGCGGAAGACTATACAATGAGCAGTTCTTC. Translated, it gives CASSPGTSGRLYNEQFF.

The V gene is TRBV2, the J gene TRBJ2-2; D is uncertain. V lost 7 bases and J lost 0, with 9 bases in between. The germline V gene encodes CDR1 SNHLY and CDR2 FYNNEI. The CDR3 runs to 14 residues. The CDR3 here is CASKTRSNTGELFF. CDR3 DNA: TGTGCCAGCAAGACTCGATCGAACACCGGGGAGCTGTTTTTT.

This rearrangement joins TRBV14 to TRBJ2-7; D remains ambiguous. V lost 4 bases to trimming and J lost 0 bases, with 4 bases between them. This CDR3 has 12 amino acids. CDR1 is SGHDN and CDR2 is FVKESK in the germline V gene. CDR3 in DNA: TGTGCCAGCAGCCCGGGCTCCTACGAGCAGTACTTC. Protein product: CASSPGSYEQYF.